There are a few counts of the clone carrying this TCR beta chain. The antigen is not known. This record comes from a study of OX40 agonist ivuxolimab in advanced cancers. For the study at large: An agonistic human IgG2 monoclonal antibody against OX40 (CD134) was given. Prior therapy, whether anti-PD-1, anti-PD-L1 or anti-CTLA-4, was allowed, and under 50% had some. Broader study findings: Several nonresponders also turned out to have low normalized T-cell clonal expansion.

Method: immunoSEQ multiplex PCR; TCRdb's copy keeps in-frame clones and lacks some. The data show around 68,000 clones, 80% to 90% seen once. The TCR comes from an adult with an advanced solid tumor such as melanoma, head and neck, liver or kidney cancer. The input for sequencing was CD4+ or CD8+ T cells sorted from blood, taken in a trial of the OX40 agonist ivuxolimab.

CDR3 protein: CASRTGQGLGELFF. Written as DNA, the CDR3 is TGTGCCAGCAGGACGGGACAGGGGCTCGGGGAGCTGTTTTTT. J is TRBJ2-2 and V is TRBV2; 10 nucleotides match TRBD1. The CDR3 has 14 amino acids. Germline V gives CDR1 SNHLY, CDR2 FYNNEI. The V segment lost 6 bases and the J segment 7 bases; nucleotides outside the gene matches: 5.